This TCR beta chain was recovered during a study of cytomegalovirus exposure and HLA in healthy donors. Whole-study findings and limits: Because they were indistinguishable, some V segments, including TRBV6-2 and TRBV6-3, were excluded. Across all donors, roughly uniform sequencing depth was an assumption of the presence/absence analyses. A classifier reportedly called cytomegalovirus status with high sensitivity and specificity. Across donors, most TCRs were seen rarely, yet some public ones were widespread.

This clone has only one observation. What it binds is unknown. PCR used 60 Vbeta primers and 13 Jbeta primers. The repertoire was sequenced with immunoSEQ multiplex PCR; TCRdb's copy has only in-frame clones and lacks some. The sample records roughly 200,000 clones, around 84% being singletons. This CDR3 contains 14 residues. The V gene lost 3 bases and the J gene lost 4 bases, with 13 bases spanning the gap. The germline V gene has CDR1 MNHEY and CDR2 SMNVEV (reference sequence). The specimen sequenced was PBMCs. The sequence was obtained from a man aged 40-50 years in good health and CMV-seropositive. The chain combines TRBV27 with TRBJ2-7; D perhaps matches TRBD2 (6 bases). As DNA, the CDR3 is TGTGCCAGCAGTTTCTTAGCGGACCCTTACGAGCAGTACTTC. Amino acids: CASSFLADPYEQYF.